One and the same sample provided the 9 T cell receptor beta chains below, sequenced in a study of T cell repertoires in cytomegalovirus infection. TCRdb passed the reads through MiXCR, listing each CDR3 protein once. The sample lists 150,000 to 200,000 distinct CDR3 sequences; roughly 28% were seen once. What was sequenced was PBMCs. These receptors came from a human donor in good health (CMV status not recorded). Some clones in this sample may be carry-over from other donors' samples.

The rearrangement links TRBV2 to TRBJ2-5; weak D call: TRBD2 (6 bases). The germline gives CDR1 SNHLY, CDR2 FYNNEI. The CDR3 is made up of 13 amino acids. Between the trimmed V and J ends, which lost 6 bases and 2 bases, there was a span of 10 bases. The CDR3 coding sequence is TGTGCCAGCAGGGGGGACTCTCAAGAGACCCAGTACTTC. Translated, it gives CASRGDSQETQYF.

V usage is TRBV5-1 and J usage is TRBJ1-4; 10 nucleotides line up with TRBD1. This CDR3 is built from 16 residues. V trimming: 0 bases; J trimming: 8 bases; junction bases outside the gene matches: 7. The germline gives CDR1 SGHRS, CDR2 YFSETQ. CDR3 region: CASSLEAADRGEKLFF. The CDR3 bases are TGCGCCAGCAGCTTGGAGGCCGCGGACAGGGGGGAAAAACTGTTTTTT.

This chain connects TRBV2 to TRBJ2-2; D not resolved. Germline loops: CDR1 SNHLY, CDR2 FYNNEI. This CDR3 has 13 residues. V was trimmed by 8 bases and J by 5 bases, leaving 12 bases between them. The CDR3 is CASSFLRTGELFF. For the CDR3, the DNA is TGTGCCAGCTCCTTTCTGCGGACCGGGGAGCTGTTTTTT.

In this sample, this clonotype turned up many times. The chain links TRBV7-2 to TRBJ1-5; tentative D call: TRBD1 (5 bases). The CDR3 sequence is 17 residues long. V dropped 1 base and J dropped 5 bases, with 18 bases sitting between them. The germline gives CDR1 SGHTA, CDR2 FQGNSA. The CDR3 sequence: CASSLEGVGTGDQPQHF. CDR3 bases: TGTGCCAGCAGCTTAGAGGGTGTGGGGACGGGTGATCAGCCCCAGCATTTT. Supplemented by reference TRBV7-2 and TRBJ1-5, the full variable domain reads GAGVSQSPSNKVTEKGKDVELRCDPISGHTALYWYRQSLGQGLEFLIYFQGNSAPDKSGLPSDRFSAERTGGSVSTLTIQRTQQEDSAVYLCASSLEGVGTGDQPQHFGDGTRLSIL.

CDR3 in DNA: TGTGCCAGCAGCTCCGCGGGGGGCCTGGATGAGCAGTTCTTC. The encoded protein is CASSSAGGLDEQFF. V gene TRBV7-3 combines with J gene TRBJ2-1; TRBD2 matches at 8 bases. Per the germline V gene, CDR1 is SGHTA and CDR2 is FQGTGA. The CDR3 contains 14 residues. Germline trimming cut 4 bases from V and 8 bases from J; bases unmatched to any gene: 7.

This clonotype was seen a single time. This chain joins TRBV2 and TRBJ1-4; D not certain. Trimming removed 7 bases at V and 4 bases at J, with 13 bases between. This CDR3 has 14 amino acids. Germline V gene sequence: CDR1 SNHLY, CDR2 FYNNEI. The CDR3 reads CASTVGPVNEKLFF. The CDR3, as DNA: TGTGCCAGCACCGTAGGACCCGTTAATGAAAAACTGTTTTTT. The full variable domain, its missing parts supplied by reference TRBV2 and TRBJ1-4, is EPEVTQTPSHQVTQMGQEVILRCVPISNHLYFYWYRQILGQKVEFLVSFYNNEISEKSEIFDDQFSVERPDGSNFTLKIRSTKLEDSAMYFCASTVGPVNEKLFFGSGTQLSVL.

CDR3 amino acids: CSARTLGAYNEQFF. CDR3 in DNA: TGCAGTGCTAGAACCCTCGGGGCCTACAATGAGCAGTTCTTC. This chain joins TRBV20-1 and TRBJ2-1; possible D gene TRBD2, 5 bases. CDR1 and CDR2 from the germline V gene are DFQATT and SNEGSKA (reference sequence). This CDR3 has 14 amino acids. V was trimmed by 2 bases and J by 2 bases, leaving 10 bases between them.

This chain joins TRBV7-8 and TRBJ2-7; a weak D match, TRBD1 (6 bases). The ends were cut back, 5 bases at V and 5 bases at J, with 16 bases in the middle. Germline lookup yields CDR1 SGHVS and CDR2 FQNEAQ. The CDR3 has 14 amino acids. CDR3 bases: TGTGCCAGCAGCGGACCCGGGACATTCGACGAGCAGTACTTC. Its protein product is CASSGPGTFDEQYF.

This clonotype showed up just a few times. CDR3 coding DNA: TGTGCCAGCAGCTTAGGGACAAGCTATGGCTACACCTTC. This encodes CASSLGTSYGYTF. The chain combines TRBV7-9 with TRBJ1-2; the D gene is possibly TRBD1 (5 bases). The V gene lost 1 base and the J gene lost 4 bases, with 7 bases spanning the gap. The CDR3 extends over 13 amino acids. CDR1 SEHNR and CDR2 FQNEAQ come from the germline V gene (reference sequence).